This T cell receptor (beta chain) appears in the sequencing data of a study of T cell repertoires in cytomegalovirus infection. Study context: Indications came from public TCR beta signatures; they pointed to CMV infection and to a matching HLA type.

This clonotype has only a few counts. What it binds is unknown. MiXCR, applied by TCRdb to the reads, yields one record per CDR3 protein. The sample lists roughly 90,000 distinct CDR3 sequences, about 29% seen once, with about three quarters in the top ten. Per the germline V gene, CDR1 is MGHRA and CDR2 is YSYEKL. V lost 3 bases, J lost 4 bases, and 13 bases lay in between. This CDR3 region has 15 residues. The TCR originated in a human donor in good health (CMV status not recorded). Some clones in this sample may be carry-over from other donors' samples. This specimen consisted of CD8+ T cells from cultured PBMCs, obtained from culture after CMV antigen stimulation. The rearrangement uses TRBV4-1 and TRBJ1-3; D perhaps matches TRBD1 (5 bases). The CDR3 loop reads CASSQAGPTGNTIYF. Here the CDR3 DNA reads TGCGCCAGCAGCCAGGCGGGACCGACGGGAAACACCATATATTTT.